A selection of T cell receptor beta chains follows, all from one sample in a study of OX40 agonist ivuxolimab in advanced cancers. TCRdb's table, derived via immunoSEQ multiplex PCR, lists solely in-frame clones and lacks some. Among under 75,000 clones listed, 86% were seen once. Material: CD4+ or CD8+ T cells sorted from blood, obtained in a trial of the OX40 agonist ivuxolimab. These receptors all come from an adult with an advanced solid tumor such as melanoma, head and neck, liver or kidney cancer. The CDR3 runs from the conserved cysteine through the conserved F or W. Fields, in order: V gene, D gene, clone size, J gene, CDR3 protein, CDR3 DNA. D genes are given only for firm matches. Clone size appears in some rows only: once, few, many, or a class for an expanded clone.

>TRBV6-6|TRBD2|.|TRBJ2-5
CASKGMREAFQETQYF
TGTGCCAGCAAAGGCATGCGGGAGGCCTTCCAAGAGACCCAGTACTTC
>TRBV7-2|TRBD2|.|TRBJ2-5
CASSPTSGGRGETQYF
TGTGCCAGCAGCCCGACTAGCGGGGGCCGTGGGGAGACCCAGTACTTC
>TRBV5-4|TRBD1|few|TRBJ2-7
CASSFDRGVLKEQYF
TGTGCCAGCAGCTTCGACAGGGGAGTTTTGAAGGAGCAGTACTTC
>TRBV5-4|TRBD1|.|TRBJ2-5
CASSRTGPQETQYF
TGTGCCAGCAGCCGGACAGGGCCCCAAGAGACCCAGTACTTC
>TRBV7-2|TRBD1|.|TRBJ2-4
CASSPGQGSDIQYF
TGTGCCAGCAGCCCGGGACAGGGATCGGACATTCAGTACTTC
>TRBV5-4|TRBD2|.|TRBJ2-5
CASSLAGTSGRETQYF
TGTGCCAGCAGCTTGGCCGGAACTAGCGGGAGAGAGACCCAGTACTTC
>TRBV7-9|TRBD1|.|TRBJ2-5
CASSPDRGLGETQYF
TGTGCCAGCAGCCCAGACAGGGGGCTTGGAGAGACCCAGTACTTC
>TRBV7-9|.|.|TRBJ1-4
CASSLAGRDGFSIGEKLFF
TGTGCCAGCAGCTTAGCAGGGCGGGACGGATTCTCGATAGGTGAAAAACTGTTTTTT
>TRBV5-1|TRBD2|.|TRBJ2-1
CASSLTSGGFGNEQFF
TGCGCCAGCAGCTTGACTAGCGGGGGCTTTGGGAATGAGCAGTTCTTC
>TRBV19|.|.|TRBJ2-1
CASSFLQGRNYNEQFF
TGTGCCAGTAGTTTCTTACAGGGTAGGAACTACAATGAGCAGTTCTTC
>TRBV5-1|.|.|TRBJ1-4
CASSQDAYGEKLFF
TGCGCCAGCAGCCAGGACGCCTACGGAGAAAAACTGTTTTTT
>TRBV5-1|TRBD2|.|TRBJ2-5
CASSLAEGGRAQETQYF
TGCGCCAGCAGCTTGGCCGAGGGCGGGAGGGCCCAAGAGACCCAGTACTTC
>TRBV6-1|.|.|TRBJ2-5
CASSEAPGRVTQYF
TGTGCCAGCAGTGAAGCGCCAGGAAGGGTTACCCAGTACTTC
>TRBV4-2|.|.|TRBJ1-4
CASSQDHASPNEKLFF
TGTGCCAGCAGCCAAGACCATGCGAGCCCTAATGAAAAACTGTTTTTT
>TRBV7-6|.|.|TRBJ2-2
CASSLGWRGSANTGELFF
TGTGCCAGCAGCTTGGGGTGGCGGGGTTCCGCGAACACCGGGGAGCTGTTTTTT
>TRBV7-2|TRBD1|.|TRBJ2-7
CASRIASDRVYEQYF
TGTGCCAGCAGGATCGCATCCGACAGGGTCTACGAGCAGTACTTC
>TRBV30|.|.|TRBJ2-6
CAWSPARSSGANVLTF
TGTGCCTGGAGTCCGGCTCGAAGCTCTGGGGCCAACGTCCTGACTTTC
>TRBV5-6|.|.|TRBJ2-2
CASSALGITGELFF
TGTGCCAGCAGCGCCCTGGGTATCACCGGGGAGCTGTTTTTT
>TRBV27|TRBD1|.|TRBJ1-6
CASTLDRVGSPLHF
TGTGCCAGCACCTTGGACAGGGTCGGGTCACCCCTCCACTTT
>TRBV20-1|.|.|TRBJ1-1
CSASRSTEAFF
TGCAGTGCTAGTCGGTCCACTGAAGCTTTCTTT
>TRBV19|.|.|TRBJ1-1
CASSIDLFGTEAFF
TGTGCCAGTAGTATAGATCTATTTGGTACTGAAGCTTTCTTT
>TRBV30|TRBD1|.|TRBJ1-5
CAWSVRGTGANQPQHF
TGTGCCTGGAGTGTACGCGGGACAGGGGCCAATCAGCCCCAGCATTTT
>TRBV25-1|.|once|TRBJ2-3
CASSETGIRVNTQYF
TGTGCCAGCAGTGAGACAGGAATCAGGGTAAATACGCAGTATTTT
>TRBV6-4|TRBD1|.|TRBJ2-3
CASSSGTGFLDTQYF
TGTGCCAGCAGTTCTGGGACAGGGTTCTTAGATACGCAGTATTTT
>TRBV10-3|.|.|TRBJ1-4
CAISESTQTNEKLFF
TGTGCCATCAGTGAGTCGACACAAACTAATGAAAAACTGTTTTTT
>TRBV5-1|.|.|TRBJ2-4
CASSLVAGGKNIQYF
TGCGCCAGCAGCTTGGTGGCGGGTGGCAAAAACATTCAGTACTTC
>TRBV2|TRBD2|.|TRBJ2-2
CASTLAGVTNTGELFF
TGTGCCAGCACACTAGCGGGGGTAACGAACACCGGGGAGCTGTTTTTT
>TRBV28|TRBD1|.|TRBJ2-7
CASSLGGQGTDEQYF
TGTGCCAGCAGCCTGGGGGGACAGGGGACCGACGAGCAGTACTTC
>TRBV7-3|.|.|TRBJ2-2
CASSPNTGELFF
TGTGCCAGCAGCCCGAACACCGGGGAGCTGTTTTTT
>TRBV2|.|.|TRBJ1-1
CASTPRVMYTEAFF
TGTGCCAGCACCCCAAGAGTTATGTACACTGAAGCTTTCTTT
>TRBV6-5|.|once|TRBJ1-1
CASSYSTDRNTEAFF
TGTGCCAGCAGTTACTCTACGGACAGAAACACTGAAGCTTTCTTT
>TRBV19|.|.|TRBJ2-4
CASSIAGLAKNIQYF
TGTGCCAGTAGTATAGCAGGGCTAGCCAAAAACATTCAGTACTTC
>TRBV5-6|.|.|TRBJ1-5
CASSYSGEQVGNQPQHF
TGTGCCAGCAGCTACTCAGGGGAACAGGTCGGCAATCAGCCCCAGCATTTT
>TRBV5-1|.|.|TRBJ2-3
CASSLGTIGQGTDTQYF
TGCGCCAGCAGCTTGGGTACCATTGGGCAGGGCACAGATACGCAGTATTTT
>TRBV5-1|.|few|TRBJ2-3
CASSSPPTGKTDTQYF
TGCGCCAGCAGCTCCCCCCCCACAGGGAAGACAGATACGCAGTATTTT
>TRBV7-2|.|.|TRBJ2-7
CASSLGGTEQYF
TGTGCCAGCAGCTTAGGAGGGACCGAGCAGTACTTC
>TRBV27|TRBD2|.|TRBJ2-1
CASSSPTGLAGFFYNEQFF
TGTGCCAGCAGTTCCCCAACCGGACTAGCGGGATTTTTCTACAATGAGCAGTTCTTC
>TRBV7-2|.|.|TRBJ1-3
CASSLSATSGNTIYF
TGTGCCAGCAGCTTATCAGCTACCTCTGGAAACACCATATATTTT
>TRBV5-1|.|.|TRBJ1-1
CASSPGTTNTEAFF
TGCGCCAGCAGCCCGGGGACGACGAACACTGAAGCTTTCTTT
>TRBV7-9|.|once|TRBJ1-1
CASSPSPPTEAFF
TGTGCCAGCAGCCCGAGTCCTCCTACTGAAGCTTTCTTT
>TRBV15|TRBD2|once|TRBJ2-5
CATSRDVTSGGGTQYF
TGTGCCACCAGCAGAGATGTCACTAGCGGCGGGGGGACCCAGTACTTC
>TRBV7-9|TRBD1|.|TRBJ1-1
CASSRDSMNTEAFF
TGTGCCAGCAGCCGGGACAGCATGAACACTGAAGCTTTCTTT
>TRBV6-1|TRBD1|.|TRBJ1-4
CASSVNRGMNEKLFF
TGTGCCAGCAGCGTTAACAGGGGGATGAATGAAAAACTGTTTTTT
>TRBV7-2|.|.|TRBJ1-2
CASSRRMGDNGYTF
TGTGCCAGCAGCCGCCGGATGGGGGACAATGGCTACACCTTC
>TRBV28|.|.|TRBJ2-2
CASSSPGDTGELFF
TGTGCCAGCAGTTCCCCAGGTGACACCGGGGAGCTGTTTTTT
>TRBV7-2|TRBD2|.|TRBJ2-4
CASSLRGGGAEGKNIQYF
TGTGCCAGCAGCCTCCGTGGCGGGGGGGCCGAGGGCAAAAACATTCAGTACTTC
>TRBV7-9|.|.|TRBJ2-7
CASSLAAVHEQYF
TGTGCCAGCAGCTTAGCGGCAGTCCACGAGCAGTACTTC
>TRBV7-2|.|.|TRBJ2-5
CASSIGPAQETQYF
TGTGCCAGCAGCATCGGACCCGCCCAAGAGACCCAGTACTTC
>TRBV5-1|TRBD1|.|TRBJ1-1
CASSLRPTGVNTEAFF
TGCGCCAGCAGCTTGAGGCCGACAGGGGTGAACACTGAAGCTTTCTTT
>TRBV5-1|.|.|TRBJ2-5
CASSVVHAAQETQYF
TGCGCCAGCAGCGTCGTCCACGCGGCTCAAGAGACCCAGTACTTC
>TRBV4-1|.|.|TRBJ2-1
CASSQHYRDNEQFF
TGCGCCAGCAGCCAGCACTACAGGGACAATGAGCAGTTCTTC
>TRBV5-5|.|.|TRBJ1-1
CASSMTFIGENTEAFF
TGTGCCAGCAGCATGACCTTTATAGGCGAAAACACTGAAGCTTTCTTT